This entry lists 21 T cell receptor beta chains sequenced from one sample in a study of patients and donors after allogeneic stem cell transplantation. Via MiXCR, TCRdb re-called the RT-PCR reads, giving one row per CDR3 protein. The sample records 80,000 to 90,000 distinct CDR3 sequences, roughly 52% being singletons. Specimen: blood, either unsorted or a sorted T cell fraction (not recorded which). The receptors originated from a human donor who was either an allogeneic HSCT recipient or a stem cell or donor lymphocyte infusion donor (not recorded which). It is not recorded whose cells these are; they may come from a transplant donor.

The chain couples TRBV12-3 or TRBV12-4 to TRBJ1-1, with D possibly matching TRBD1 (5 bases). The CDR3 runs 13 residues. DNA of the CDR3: TGTGCTCTAATCTCGTGGGGGTGGACTGAAGCTTTCTTT. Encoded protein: CALISWGWTEAFF.

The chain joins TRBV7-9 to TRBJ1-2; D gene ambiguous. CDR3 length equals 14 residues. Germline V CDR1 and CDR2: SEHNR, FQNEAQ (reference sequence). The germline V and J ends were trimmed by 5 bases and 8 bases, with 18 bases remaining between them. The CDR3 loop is CASSLISIDRGYTF. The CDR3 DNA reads TGTGCCAGCAGCCTTATTTCGATAGATCGGGGCTACACCTTC. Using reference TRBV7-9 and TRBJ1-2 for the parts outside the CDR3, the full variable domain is DTGVSQNPRHKITKRGQNVTFRCDPISEHNRLYWYRQTLGQGPEFLTYFQNEAQLEKSRLLSDRFSAERPKGSFSTLEIQRTEQGDSAMYLCASSLISIDRGYTFGSGTRLTVV.

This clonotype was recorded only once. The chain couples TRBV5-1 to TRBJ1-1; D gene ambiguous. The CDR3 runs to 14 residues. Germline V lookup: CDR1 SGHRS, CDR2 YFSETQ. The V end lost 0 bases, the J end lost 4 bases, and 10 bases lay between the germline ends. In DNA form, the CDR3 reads TGCGCCAGCAGCTTGGAGGCCAGGCTCACTGAAGCTTTCTTT. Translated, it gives CASSLEARLTEAFF.

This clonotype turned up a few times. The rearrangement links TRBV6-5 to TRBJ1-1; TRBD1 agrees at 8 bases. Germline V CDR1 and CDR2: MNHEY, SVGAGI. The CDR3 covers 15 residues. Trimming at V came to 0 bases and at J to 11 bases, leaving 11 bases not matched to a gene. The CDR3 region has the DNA TGTGCCAGCAGTTACTCGAGAATTCAGGGGGCGTCGGCTTTCTTT. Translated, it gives CASSYSRIQGASAFF.

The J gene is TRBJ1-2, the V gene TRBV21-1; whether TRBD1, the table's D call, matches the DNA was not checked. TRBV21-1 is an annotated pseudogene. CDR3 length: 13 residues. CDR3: CASSPPRVYGYTF. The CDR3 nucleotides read TGTGCCAGCAGCCCACCCAGGGTATATGGCTACACCTTC.

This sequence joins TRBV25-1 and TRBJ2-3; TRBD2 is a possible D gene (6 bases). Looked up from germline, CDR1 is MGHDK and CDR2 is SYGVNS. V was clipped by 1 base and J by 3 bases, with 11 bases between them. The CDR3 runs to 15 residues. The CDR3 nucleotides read TGTGCCAGCAGTGAATGGGCGGGAAGTACAGATACGCAGTATTTT. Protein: CASSEWAGSTDTQYF.

For the CDR3, the DNA is TGCGCCAGCAGGGACCCATGGAATAACTATGGCTACACCTTC. It yields the protein CASRDPWNNYGYTF. This chain links TRBV4-1 with TRBJ1-2; no definite D call. This CDR3 is 14 amino acids long. Germline V lookup: CDR1 MGHRA, CDR2 YSYEKL. The V end was cut by 6 bases, the J end by 1 base, with 12 bases between.

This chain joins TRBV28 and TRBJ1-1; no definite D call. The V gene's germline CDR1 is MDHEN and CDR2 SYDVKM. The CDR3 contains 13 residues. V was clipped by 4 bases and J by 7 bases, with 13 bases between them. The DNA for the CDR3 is TGTGCCAGCAGTTCCCACCGAGCGGTTGAAGCTTTCTTT. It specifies CASSSHRAVEAFF.

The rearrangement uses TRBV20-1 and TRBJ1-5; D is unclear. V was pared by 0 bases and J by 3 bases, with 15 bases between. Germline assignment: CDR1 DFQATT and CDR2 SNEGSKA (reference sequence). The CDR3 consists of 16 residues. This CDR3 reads CSARDLLPGSNQPQHF. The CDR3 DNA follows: TGCAGTGCTAGAGACCTTCTCCCCGGATCCAATCAGCCCCAGCATTTT.

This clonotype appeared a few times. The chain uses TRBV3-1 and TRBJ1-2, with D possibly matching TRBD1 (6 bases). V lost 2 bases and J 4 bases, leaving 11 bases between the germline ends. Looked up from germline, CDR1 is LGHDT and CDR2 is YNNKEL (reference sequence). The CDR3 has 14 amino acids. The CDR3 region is CASSQKDSLYGYTF. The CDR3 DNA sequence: TGTGCCAGCAGCCAAAAGGACAGTCTCTATGGCTACACCTTC.

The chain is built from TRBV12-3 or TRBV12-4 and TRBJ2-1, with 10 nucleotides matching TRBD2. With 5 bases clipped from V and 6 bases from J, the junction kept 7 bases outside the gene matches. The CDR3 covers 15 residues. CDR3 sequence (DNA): TGTGCCAGCAGTCCGAGCGGGAGGGCCGTCAATGAGCAGTTCTTC. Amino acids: CASSPSGRAVNEQFF.

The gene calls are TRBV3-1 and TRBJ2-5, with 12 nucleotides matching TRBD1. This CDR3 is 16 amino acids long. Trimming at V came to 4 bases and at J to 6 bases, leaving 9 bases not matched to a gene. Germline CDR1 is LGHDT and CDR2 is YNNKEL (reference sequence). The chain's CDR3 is CASSPRLGQGAKTQYF. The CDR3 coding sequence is TGTGCCAGCAGCCCCCGTCTGGGACAGGGGGCAAAGACCCAGTACTTC.

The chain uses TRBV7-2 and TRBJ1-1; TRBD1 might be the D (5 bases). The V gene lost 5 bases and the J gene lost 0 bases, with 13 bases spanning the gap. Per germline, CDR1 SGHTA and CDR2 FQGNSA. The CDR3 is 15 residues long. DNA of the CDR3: TGTGCCAGCAGCCGACAGACATTACTGAACACTGAAGCTTTCTTT. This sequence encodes CASSRQTLLNTEAFF. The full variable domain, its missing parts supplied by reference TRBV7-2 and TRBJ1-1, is GAGVSQSPSNKVTEKGKDVELRCDPISGHTALYWYRQSLGQGLEFLIYFQGNSAPDKSGLPSDRFSAERTGGSVSTLTIQRTQQEDSAVYLCASSRQTLLNTEAFFGQGTRLTVV.

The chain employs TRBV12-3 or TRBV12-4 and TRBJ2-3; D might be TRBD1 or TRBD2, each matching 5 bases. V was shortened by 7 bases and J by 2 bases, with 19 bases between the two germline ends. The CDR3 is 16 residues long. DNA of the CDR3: TGTGCCAGCACCGAAAGGGCAGAGGGGATCACAGATACGCAGTATTTT. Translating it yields CASTERAEGITDTQYF.

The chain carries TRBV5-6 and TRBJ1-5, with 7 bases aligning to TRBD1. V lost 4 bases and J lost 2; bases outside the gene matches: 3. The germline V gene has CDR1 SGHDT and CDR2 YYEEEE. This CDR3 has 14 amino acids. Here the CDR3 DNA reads TGTGCCAGCAGCCAACAGGGGCGCAATCAGCCCCAGCATTTT. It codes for CASSQQGRNQPQHF.

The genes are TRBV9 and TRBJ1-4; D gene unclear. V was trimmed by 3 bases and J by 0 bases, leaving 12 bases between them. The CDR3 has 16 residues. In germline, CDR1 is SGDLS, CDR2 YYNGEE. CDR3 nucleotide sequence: TGTGCCAGCAGCGATGATTGGGAAGCAACTAATGAAAAACTGTTTTTT. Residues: CASSDDWEATNEKLFF.

CDR3 amino acids: CASSRTGEKLFF. The CDR3, as DNA: TGTGCCAGCAGCCGGACGGGCGAAAAACTGTTTTTT. This chain links TRBV7-6 with TRBJ1-4; D is undetermined. CDR1 and CDR2 from the germline V gene are SGHVS and FNYEAQ. CDR3 size: 12 residues. The V end lost 5 bases, the J end lost 8 bases, and 9 bases lay between the germline ends.

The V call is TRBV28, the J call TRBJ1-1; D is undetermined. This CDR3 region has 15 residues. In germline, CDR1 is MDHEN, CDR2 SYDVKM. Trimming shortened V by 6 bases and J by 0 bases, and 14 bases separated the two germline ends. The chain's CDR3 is CASRGSGNMNTEAFF. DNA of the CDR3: TGTGCCAGCAGGGGTTCGGGGAATATGAACACTGAAGCTTTCTTT.

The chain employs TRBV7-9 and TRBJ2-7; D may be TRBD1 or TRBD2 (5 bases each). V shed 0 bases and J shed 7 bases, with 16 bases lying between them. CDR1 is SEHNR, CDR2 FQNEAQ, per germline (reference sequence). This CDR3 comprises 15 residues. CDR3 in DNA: TGTGCCAGCAGCTTAGCTGGGGGTCCAACGCGGGAGCAGTACTTC. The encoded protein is CASSLAGGPTREQYF.

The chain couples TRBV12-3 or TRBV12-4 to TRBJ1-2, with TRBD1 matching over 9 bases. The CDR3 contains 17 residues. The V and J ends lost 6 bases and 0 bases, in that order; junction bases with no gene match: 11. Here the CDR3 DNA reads TGTGCCAGCAGATTAACCGGGACAGGGCGAGCTAACTATGGCTACACCTTC. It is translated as CASRLTGTGRANYGYTF.

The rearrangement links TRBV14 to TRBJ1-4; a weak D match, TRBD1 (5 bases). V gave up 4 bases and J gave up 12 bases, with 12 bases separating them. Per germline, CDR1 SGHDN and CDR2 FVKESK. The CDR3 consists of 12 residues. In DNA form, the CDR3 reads TGTGCCAGCAGCCGCCAACGGGGGGAACTGTTTTTT. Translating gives CASSRQRGELFF. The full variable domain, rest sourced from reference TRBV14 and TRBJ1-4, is EAGVTQFPSHSVIEKGQTVTLRCDPISGHDNLYWYRRVMGKEIKFLLHFVKESKQDESGMPNNRFLAERTGGTYSTLKVQPAELEDSGVYFCASSRQRGELFFGSGTQLSVL.